These 8 T cell receptor beta chains originate from one sample sequenced in a study of blood T cells in healthy people across ages (dated by TCRdb to between 2015 and 2017). The library was made by 5' RACE. Sequencing used an Illumina HiSeq 2500. A second PCR of roughly 7 to 11 cycles was performed with a sample-barcoded 5' primer and a J-beta primer mix. Using fastp trimming at Q25 and MiXCR clonotype assembly, TCRdb reanalyzed the public sequencing data and kept in-frame beta chains. All rows with the same CDR3 protein become a single entry with the most common DNA and genes. The sample profile shows about 1,800,000 distinct CDR3 sequences; about 28% of them were found once. Over 7% of the sample rests with the top ten. The sample comprised blood. These receptors were collected from a woman in her thirties in good health.

The J gene is TRBJ2-1, the V gene TRBV7-2; 7 nucleotides match TRBD1. Trimming removed 5 bases from V and 6 bases from J; junction bases left unmatched: 4. The CDR3 is made up of 13 amino acids. Germline V CDR1 and CDR2: SGHTA, FQGNSA. CDR3 in DNA: TGTGCCAGCAGCGTAGGGACAGCCAATGAGCAGTTCTTC. It yields the protein CASSVGTANEQFF.

CDR3 in amino acids: CASSSRQPTEAFF. For the CDR3, the DNA is TGTGCCAGCAGCTCCCGACAGCCCACTGAAGCTTTCTTT. The chain recombines TRBV5-5 with TRBJ1-1, with a weak D call TRBD1 (5 bases). The germline gives CDR1 SGHKS, CDR2 YYEKEE (reference sequence). The germline V and J ends were trimmed by 3 bases and 4 bases, with 10 bases remaining between them. The CDR3 runs to 13 residues.

This clonotype was observed a few times. V is TRBV7-9 and J is TRBJ2-7, with TRBD1 identical over 11 bases. This CDR3 contains 16 residues. The trim removed 2 bases at V and 3 bases at J, leaving 6 bases unmatched. Germline-derived CDR1 and CDR2 are SEHNR and FQNEAQ (reference sequence). The CDR3 loop reads CASSLISGTGGYEQYF. CDR3 nucleotide sequence: TGTGCCAGCAGCTTAATTTCCGGGACAGGGGGCTACGAGCAGTACTTC.

This clonotype was detected only a few times. This chain links TRBV6-5 with TRBJ1-1, with 7 bases lining up with TRBD1. The CDR3 is 14 amino acids. Unmatched junction bases numbered 8, after V lost 7 bases and J lost 3 bases. Germline V gene sequence: CDR1 MNHEY, CDR2 SVGAGI. Here the CDR3 DNA reads TGTGCCAGCAAAGCGGGCCAGGGGGACACTGAAGCTTTCTTT. It codes for CASKAGQGDTEAFF.

The chain combines TRBV5-5 with TRBJ2-1; TRBD1 agrees at 8 bases. V was clipped by 3 bases and J by 2 bases; unmatched bases: 4. The CDR3 length is 15 residues. The V gene's germline CDR1 is SGHKS and CDR2 YYEKEE (reference sequence). The CDR3: CASSSTGDPYNEQFF. In DNA, the CDR3 is TGTGCCAGCAGCTCGACAGGGGACCCCTACAATGAGCAGTTCTTC.

This clonotype was observed a few times. V gene TRBV10-3 combines with J gene TRBJ2-1, with D unclear. The V end was cut by 4 bases, the J end by 12 bases, with 16 bases between. In germline, CDR1 is ENHRY, CDR2 SYGVKD. This CDR3 comprises 13 residues. CDR3 residues: CAISAGIQGWQFF. CDR3 nucleotides: TGTGCCATCAGTGCTGGGATTCAAGGGTGGCAGTTCTTC.

This clonotype was counted between two and nine times. This chain links TRBV5-1 with TRBJ2-7; D may be TRBD1 or TRBD2 (6 bases each). V was trimmed by 0 bases and J by 5 bases, leaving 18 bases between them. The CDR3 totals 16 residues. Germline loops: CDR1 SGHRS, CDR2 YFSETQ. In DNA, the CDR3 is TGCGCCAGCAGCTTGGAGGGGGGCAGCTTGGACCACGAGCAGTACTTC. This sequence encodes CASSLEGGSLDHEQYF.

This chain connects TRBV11-2 to TRBJ2-7; 7 bases agree with TRBD2. From germline, CDR1 is SGHAT and CDR2 FQNNGV. The CDR3 totals 16 residues. The junction had 14 bases not matched to a gene; V was cut back by 6 bases and J by 3 bases. The CDR3 loop reads CASSSSEASGLYEQYF. Here the CDR3 DNA reads TGTGCCAGCAGTTCCAGTGAGGCTAGCGGCCTCTACGAGCAGTACTTC.